This is a list of T cell receptor beta chains from one sample in a study of shared clonotypes between healthy human individuals. The protocol was immunoSEQ multiplex PCR, while the TCRdb copy is restricted to in-frame clones and leaves out a portion. The sample holds 2 million or so clones, 95% seen once. The source material was naive CD4+ T cells sorted from blood. These receptors came from a man aged 18 to 30 in good health. Both conserved end residues are part of each CDR3. A D gene is named only where the DNA matches it firmly. Clone size appears in some rows only: once, few, many, or a class for an expanded clone.

TRBV2,TRBD1,NA,TRBJ2-7,CASSYDRDSEQYF,TGTGCCAGCAGCTACGACAGGGATAGCGAGCAGTACTTC
TRBV4-3,TRBD2,NA,TRBJ2-1,CASSPGLAGAFSHEQFF,TGCGCCAGCAGCCCGGGACTAGCGGGAGCGTTCAGTCATGAGCAGTTCTTC
TRBV19,NA,NA,TRBJ2-1,CASSIGSRDKGNNEQFF,TGTGCCAGTAGTATAGGTAGCAGGGATAAGGGGAACAATGAGCAGTTCTTC
TRBV28,NA,NA,TRBJ1-5,CASTSGPRPAQHF,TGTGCCAGCACCTCGGGCCCGCGTCCGGCCCAGCATTTT
TRBV10-3,NA,once,TRBJ2-7,CATVSPTQDTYEQYF,TGTGCCACCGTGAGTCCTACGCAGGATACCTACGAGCAGTACTTC
TRBV2,NA,NA,TRBJ1-1,CASTLLGQLNTEAFF,TGTGCCAGCACCCTCCTTGGACAGTTGAACACTGAAGCTTTCTTT
TRBV14,NA,NA,TRBJ1-1,CASSQVRGEAFF,TGTGCCAGCAGCCAAGTCAGAGGTGAAGCTTTCTTT
TRBV7-9,TRBD1,NA,TRBJ2-7,CASSLDRGLDEQYF,TGTGCCAGCAGCTTAGACAGGGGTCTCGACGAGCAGTACTTC
TRBV12-5,TRBD2,once,TRBJ2-1,CASGVGTSGGNEQFF,TGTGCTAGTGGTGTCGGGACTAGCGGGGGGAATGAGCAGTTCTTC
TRBV6-5,NA,NA,TRBJ1-2,CASSYIGALGYTF,TGTGCCAGCAGTTACATCGGGGCCCTCGGCTACACCTTC
TRBV2,NA,NA,TRBJ1-5,CASSEGGPGGNQPQHF,TGTGCCAGCAGTGAAGGGGGTCCGGGGGGCAATCAGCCCCAGCATTTT
TRBV6-1,NA,NA,TRBJ2-5,CAIQPQEQETQYF,TGTGCCATCCAACCCCAGGAGCAAGAGACCCAGTACTTC
TRBV28,NA,NA,TRBJ1-1,CASTGRAVGDTEAFF,TGTGCCAGCACGGGCAGGGCAGTAGGGGACACTGAAGCTTTCTTT
TRBV11-3,TRBD2,few,TRBJ2-1,CASSSGTSAYNEQFF,TGTGCCAGCAGCTCCGGGACTAGCGCCTACAATGAGCAGTTCTTC
TRBV6-1,NA,NA,TRBJ2-5,CASSDSPGQETQYF,TGTGCCAGCAGTGATTCGCCTGGCCAAGAGACCCAGTACTTC
TRBV5-1,NA,NA,TRBJ2-3,CASSSTAGSATDTQYF,TGCGCCAGCAGCTCGACAGCGGGTTCGGCGACAGATACGCAGTATTTT
TRBV12-5,TRBD2,NA,TRBJ2-3,CASGGTSGSGTDTQYF,TGTGCTAGTGGTGGGACTAGCGGGAGTGGGACAGATACGCAGTATTTT
TRBV18,NA,NA,TRBJ1-5,CASSPGQIDQPQHF,TGTGCCAGCTCACCCGGGCAGATCGATCAGCCCCAGCATTTT
TRBV5-4,TRBD2,NA,TRBJ2-7,CASSLRTSSSYEQYF,TGTGCCAGCAGCTTACGGACTAGCTCCTCATACGAGCAGTACTTC
TRBV14,NA,NA,TRBJ2-7,CASSNLDPGSYEQYF,TGTGCCAGCAGCAATCTGGACCCCGGCTCCTACGAGCAGTACTTC
TRBV6-5,NA,NA,TRBJ1-1,CASSRGDTEAFF,TGTGCCAGCAGTAGGGGAGACACTGAAGCTTTCTTT
TRBV10-3,TRBD2,NA,TRBJ2-7,CAISETKTSGGAHEQYF,TGTGCCATCAGTGAGACCAAGACTAGCGGGGGGGCCCACGAGCAGTACTTC
TRBV18,NA,NA,TRBJ1-1,CASSPTTAANTEAFF,TGTGCCAGCTCACCTACAACGGCAGCGAACACTGAAGCTTTCTTT
TRBV11-2,NA,NA,TRBJ1-1,CASSFRGTGDTEAFF,TGTGCCAGCAGCTTCCGGGGGACTGGGGACACTGAAGCTTTCTTT
TRBV11-2,NA,NA,TRBJ1-2,CASSSNTGYYGYTF,TGTGCCAGCAGCTCAAATACAGGCTACTATGGCTACACCTTC
TRBV7-2,TRBD1,NA,TRBJ1-5,CASSRTGGAPQPQHF,TGTGCCAGCAGTCGGACAGGGGGCGCGCCTCAGCCCCAGCATTTT
TRBV6-4,NA,NA,TRBJ2-2,CASSSLGANTGELFF,TGTGCCAGCAGCAGTTTGGGGGCGAACACCGGGGAGCTGTTTTTT
TRBV10-3,TRBD2,NA,TRBJ2-5,CAISGLAGQETQYF,TGTGCCATCAGTGGACTAGCGGGCCAAGAGACCCAGTACTTC
TRBV4-1,NA,NA,TRBJ2-3,CASSQESSTGRSTDTQYF,TGCGCCAGCAGCCAAGAATCGTCGACAGGCCGTAGCACAGATACGCAGTATTTT
TRBV27,TRBD1,NA,TRBJ2-7,CASSPLTGAAYEQYF,TGTGCCAGCAGTCCCCTGACAGGGGCGGCCTACGAGCAGTACTTC
TRBV5-4,NA,NA,TRBJ2-5,CASSLGGAVQETQYF,TGTGCCAGCAGCTTGGGTGGCGCAGTTCAAGAGACCCAGTACTTC
TRBV12-5,TRBD1,NA,TRBJ1-4,CASGPGQAATNEKLFF,TGTGCTAGTGGCCCGGGACAGGCCGCAACTAATGAAAAACTGTTTTTT